The clone carrying this T cell receptor beta chain showed up many times. The target antigen is unknown. Sequencing targeted expressed TCRB transcripts, as all isolated RNA had been reverse transcribed. Libraries were prepared by immunoSEQ multiplex PCR; TCRdb keeps only in-frame clonotypes and omits some of them. Of some 370,000 clones in the sample, around 10% were seen once. This entry comes from a study of beta chain features in type 1 diabetes. Study outcomes and limitations: All four CD4+ subsets from Type 1 diabetes patients carried moderately but significantly shorter TCRB CDR3s. Researchers reported that naive, central memory and Treg TCRB repertoires appeared more similar in patients than in healthy donors.

Trimming pared 7 bases from V and 0 bases from J, leaving 13 bases between. Germline V gives CDR1 SNHLY, CDR2 FYNNEI. CDR3 size: 15 residues. The J gene is TRBJ2-4, the V gene TRBV2, with a tentative D call TRBD2 (6 bases). The source is a man aged 25 to 40 with type 1 diabetes. Source material: central memory CD4+ T cells from blood. CDR3 DNA: TGTGCCAGCAAGACCGGGGGAGAAGCCAAAAACATTCAGTACTTC. It translates to CASKTGGEAKNIQYF.